The entry below gives a single T cell receptor (beta chain) sequence along with its context. Antigen: not known. V shed 5 bases and J 11 bases; nucleotides not matched to a gene: 15. The CDR3 has 16 residues. Germline V gene sequence: CDR1 MNHEY, CDR2 SMNVEV (reference sequence). These data originate in a study of CD8 T cells in ankylosing spondylitis. Study-wide findings and caveats: Clones tied to disease were said to be significantly enriched in matched ankylosing spondylitis synovial fluid. Ankylosing spondylitis blood seemed to carry a telltale TCR beta motif made of under ten highly homologous variants. Certain motif variants had earlier been reported in reactive arthritis synovial fluid and blood.

TCRdb reprocessed the 5' RACE reads via MiXCR and lists one record per CDR3 protein. The repertoire holds under 550,000 distinct CDR3 sequences, 26% seen once, with roughly 1% in the top ten. The sequenced sample was blood, either unsorted or a sorted T cell fraction (not recorded which). The chain couples TRBV27 to TRBJ2-1, with 10 bases fitting TRBD1. The source of this sequence is a male donor with ankylosing spondylitis. The CDR3 here is CASSQRQTGGADKQFF. DNA for the CDR3: TGTGCCAGCAGTCAACGACAGACAGGGGGCGCCGATAAGCAGTTCTTC.